Presented here are 2 T cell receptor beta chains from one specimen sequenced in a study of cytomegalovirus exposure and HLA in healthy donors. Generated by immunoSEQ multiplex PCR, the TCRdb table keeps only in-frame clones and is missing some. The data contain 250,000 or so clones, more than 75% of them singletons. Sequenced sample: PBMCs. The receptors shown here come from a man younger than 35 in good health and CMV-seropositive.

The chain employs TRBV7-2 and TRBJ1-4; D is unresolved. The CDR3 sequence is 15 residues long. Germline V gene sequence: CDR1 SGHTA, CDR2 FQGNSA. V was shortened by 1 base and J by 3 bases, with 9 bases between the two germline ends. CDR3 loop: CASSLVGAANEKLFF. CDR3 nucleotide sequence: TGTGCCAGCAGCTTAGTGGGAGCAGCTAATGAAAAACTGTTTTTT. Full variable domain (remainder filled in from reference TRBV7-2 and TRBJ1-4): GAGVSQSPSNKVTEKGKDVELRCDPISGHTALYWYRQSLGQGLEFLIYFQGNSAPDKSGLPSDRFSAERTGGSVSTLTIQRTQQEDSAVYLCASSLVGAANEKLFFGSGTQLSVL.

The chain is built from TRBV15 and TRBJ1-2, with TRBD1 as a possible D gene (5 bases). V was clipped by 1 base and J by 6 bases, with 15 bases between them. The germline CDR1 and CDR2 sequences are LNHNV and YYDKDF (reference sequence). The CDR3 runs 15 residues. The CDR3 sequence is CATSRVQGANDGYTF. For the CDR3, the DNA is TGTGCCACCAGCAGAGTGCAGGGTGCCAATGATGGCTACACCTTC.